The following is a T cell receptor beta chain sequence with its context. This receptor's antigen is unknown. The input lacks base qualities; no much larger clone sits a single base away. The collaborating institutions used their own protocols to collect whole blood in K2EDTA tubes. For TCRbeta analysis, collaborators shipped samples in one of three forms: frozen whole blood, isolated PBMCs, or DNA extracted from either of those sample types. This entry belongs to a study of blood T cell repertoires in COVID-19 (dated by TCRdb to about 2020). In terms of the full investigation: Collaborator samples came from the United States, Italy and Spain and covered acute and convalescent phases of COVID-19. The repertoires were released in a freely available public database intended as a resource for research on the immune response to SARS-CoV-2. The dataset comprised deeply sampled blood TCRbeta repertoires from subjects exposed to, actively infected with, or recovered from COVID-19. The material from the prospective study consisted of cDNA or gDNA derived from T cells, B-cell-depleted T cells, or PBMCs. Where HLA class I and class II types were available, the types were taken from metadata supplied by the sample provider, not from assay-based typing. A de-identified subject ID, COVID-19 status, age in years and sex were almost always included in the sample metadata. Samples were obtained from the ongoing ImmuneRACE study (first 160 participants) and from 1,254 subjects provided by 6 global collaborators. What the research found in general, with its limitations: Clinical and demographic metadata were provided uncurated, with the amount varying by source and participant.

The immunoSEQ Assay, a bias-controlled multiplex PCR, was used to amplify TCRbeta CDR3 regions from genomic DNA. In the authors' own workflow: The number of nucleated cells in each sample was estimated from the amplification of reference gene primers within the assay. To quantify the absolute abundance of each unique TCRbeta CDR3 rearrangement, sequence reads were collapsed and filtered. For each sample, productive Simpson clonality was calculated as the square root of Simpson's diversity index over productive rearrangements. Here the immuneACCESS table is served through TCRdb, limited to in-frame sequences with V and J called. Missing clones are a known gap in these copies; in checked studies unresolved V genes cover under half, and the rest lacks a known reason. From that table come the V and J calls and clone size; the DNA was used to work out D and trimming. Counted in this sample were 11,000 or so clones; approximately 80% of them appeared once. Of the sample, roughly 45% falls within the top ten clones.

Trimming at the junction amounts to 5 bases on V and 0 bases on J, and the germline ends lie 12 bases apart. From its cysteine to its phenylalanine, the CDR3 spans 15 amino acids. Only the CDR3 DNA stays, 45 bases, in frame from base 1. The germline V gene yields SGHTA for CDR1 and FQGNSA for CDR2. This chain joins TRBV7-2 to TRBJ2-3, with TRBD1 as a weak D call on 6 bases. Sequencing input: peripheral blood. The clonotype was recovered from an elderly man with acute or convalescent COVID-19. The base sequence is TGTGCCAGCAGCAGCAACAGGGCTAGCACAGATACGCAGTATTTT. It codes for CASSSNRASTDTQYF.